The 16 T cell receptor beta chains below come from one sample, sequenced in a study of control samples from healthy donors and cancer patients. Profiled with immunoSEQ multiplex PCR; TCRdb holds only in-frame clones, not every one. The table records some 130,000 clones, about 93% of them present only once. The specimen was blood. The receptor set was obtained from a middle-aged man in good health.

The J gene is TRBJ1-2, the V gene TRBV28; no reliable D call. This CDR3 is 13 amino acids long. Germline V gene sequence: CDR1 MDHEN, CDR2 SYDVKM. V lost 3 bases, J lost 1 base, and 6 bases lay in between. The CDR3 region is CASSLTLNYGYTF. The CDR3 DNA is TGTGCCAGCAGTTTGACCCTTAACTATGGCTACACCTTC.

The CDR3 nucleotides are TGTGCCAGCAGTGACAGGGATAACACTGAAGCTTTCTTT. Its protein product is CASSDRDNTEAFF. V and J are TRBV6-1 and TRBJ1-1; a weak D match, TRBD1 (5 bases). The germline V and J ends were trimmed by 3 bases and 2 bases, with 7 bases remaining between them. The CDR3 consists of 13 residues. The germline gives CDR1 MNHNS, CDR2 SASEGT.

This chain links TRBV4-1 with TRBJ1-1; TRBD1 matches at 8 bases. Trimming removed 0 bases from V and 3 bases from J; junction bases left unmatched: 3. Germline lookup yields CDR1 MGHRA and CDR2 YSYEKL. This CDR3 is 15 amino acids long. The CDR3 DNA reads as TGCGCCAGCAGCCAAGAGACAGGGGAAGACACTGAAGCTTTCTTT. Translated: CASSQETGEDTEAFF.

In this sample, this clone turned up once. The chain couples TRBV5-1 to TRBJ2-5, with 9 bases lining up with TRBD2. The CDR3 is 15 amino acids. Per germline, CDR1 SGHRS and CDR2 YFSETQ. After removal of 4 bases from V and 2 bases from J, the junction contained 6 bases not matched to a gene. CDR3: CASSVSGGSQETQYF. For the CDR3, the DNA is TGCGCCAGCAGCGTTAGCGGGGGATCACAAGAGACCCAGTACTTC.

This clone has a single count. The chain combines TRBV28 with TRBJ1-2, with unresolved D. The V end was cut by 6 bases, the J end by 3 bases, with 8 bases between. The CDR3 totals 12 residues. The germline V gene encodes CDR1 MDHEN and CDR2 SYDVKM. Here the CDR3 reads CASSLDHYGYTF. CDR3 DNA: TGTGCCAGCAGCCTGGACCACTATGGCTACACCTTC.

The chain uses TRBV10-3 and TRBJ2-7, with D possibly TRBD2 on 5 matching bases. Trimming cost V 10 bases and J 1 base, with 14 bases left between them. The CDR3 totals 13 residues. CDR1 and CDR2 from the germline V gene are ENHRY and SYGVKD. The CDR3 loop reads CATRGSDSYEQYF. In DNA form, the CDR3 reads TGTGCCACCAGAGGGTCAGATTCCTACGAGCAGTACTTC.

This chain uses TRBV9 with TRBJ1-6; possibly TRBD1 for D (5 bases). This CDR3 has 16 amino acids. The V gene lost 0 bases and the J gene lost 12 bases, with 19 bases spanning the gap. From germline, CDR1 is SGDLS and CDR2 YYNGEE. The CDR3 loop reads CASSVESPGAGGPLHF. The CDR3 bases are TGTGCCAGCAGCGTAGAATCCCCCGGAGCTGGGGGACCCCTCCACTTT.

In DNA, the CDR3 is TGCGCCAGCAGCCCGGACGGGACAGGGGGCACAGATACGCAGTATTTT. Its protein product is CASSPDGTGGTDTQYF. V usage is TRBV5-1 and J usage is TRBJ2-3; 10 positions agree with TRBD1. Per the germline V gene, CDR1 is SGHRS and CDR2 is YFSETQ. CDR3 length: 16 amino acids. The V gene end was trimmed by 4 bases and the J gene end by 1 base; junction bases not matched to a gene: 6.

The chain links TRBV28 to TRBJ2-1; maybe TRBD2 (6 bases). CDR1 and CDR2 from the germline V gene are MDHEN and SYDVKM. The CDR3 runs to 13 residues. V lost 7 bases, J lost 5 bases, and 12 bases lay in between. CDR3 protein: CASKGGANNEQFF. The CDR3 DNA is TGTGCCAGCAAAGGAGGGGCGAACAATGAGCAGTTCTTC.

J is TRBJ1-5 and V is TRBV3-1 (or the pseudogene TRBV3-2); D is unresolved. This CDR3 is built from 14 residues. Trimming removed 1 base at V and 5 bases at J, with 9 bases between. Germline V gene lookup returns CDR1 LGHDT and CDR2 YNNKEL (reference sequence). Here the CDR3 reads CASSQGSIDQPQHF. The CDR3 region has the DNA TGTGCCAGCAGCCAAGGATCCATTGATCAGCCCCAGCATTTT.

This rearrangement joins TRBV6-5 to TRBJ1-3; D unclear. With 7 bases removed from V and 3 bases from J, the gap between germline ends came to 4 bases. The CDR3 consists of 11 residues. Germline CDR1 is MNHEY and CDR2 is SVGAGI. The CDR3 region has the DNA TGTGCCAGCATTTTTGGAAACACCATATATTTT. The encoded protein is CASIFGNTIYF.

V usage is TRBV18 and J usage is TRBJ2-3; no clear D gene. V was trimmed by 1 base and J by 0 bases, leaving 5 bases between them. The CDR3 loop spans 14 amino acids. CDR1 is KGHSH and CDR2 is LQKENI in the germline V gene. The CDR3: CASSPLQSTDTQYF. The CDR3 nucleotides read TGTGCCAGCTCACCACTCCAGAGCACAGATACGCAGTATTTT.

The chain recombines TRBV5-1 with TRBJ1-5; 7 bases line up with TRBD1. Germline assignment: CDR1 SGHRS and CDR2 YFSETQ. The CDR3 sequence is 14 residues long. V was pared by 5 bases and J by 5 bases, with 7 bases of the junction left unmatched. CDR3 in DNA: TGCGCCAGCAGTTACGGACAGGAGGATCAGCCCCAGCATTTT. Translated: CASSYGQEDQPQHF.

The gene calls are TRBV12-3 or TRBV12-4 and TRBJ2-7; D call uncertain. This CDR3 has 12 amino acids. V was trimmed by 8 bases and J by 6 bases, leaving 14 bases between them. The CDR3 DNA is TGTGCCAGCCGCAACTACCAACTCGAGCAGTACTTC. Translation: CASRNYQLEQYF.

The rearrangement uses TRBV2 and TRBJ2-2; 11 nucleotides match TRBD2. There are 15 residues in the CDR3. The ends lost 7 bases at V and 1 base at J; junction bases unmatched: 2. Looked up from germline, CDR1 is SNHLY and CDR2 is FYNNEI. Here the CDR3 DNA reads TGTGCCAGCAAGCTAGCGGGGGGGAACACCGGGGAGCTGTTTTTT. This codes for CASKLAGGNTGELFF. Filled out from reference TRBV2 and TRBJ2-2, the complete variable domain reads EPEVTQTPSHQVTQMGQEVILRCVPISNHLYFYWYRQILGQKVEFLVSFYNNEISEKSEIFDDQFSVERPDGSNFTLKIRSTKLEDSAMYFCASKLAGGNTGELFFGEGSRLTVL.

CDR3 nucleotide sequence: TGTGCCAGCTCTGGGACAGCACAAGAGACCCAGTACTTC. Translated, it gives CASSGTAQETQYF. The chain couples TRBV18 to TRBJ2-5; 7 bases map to TRBD1. Trimming cost V 6 bases and J 2 bases; bases outside gene matches: 3. Germline V gives CDR1 KGHSH, CDR2 LQKENI. The CDR3 has 13 residues. Supplemented by reference TRBV18 and TRBJ2-5, the full variable domain reads NAGVMQNPRHLVRRRGQEARLRCSPMKGHSHVYWYRQLPEEGLKFMVYLQKENIIDESGMPKERFSAEFPKEGPSILRIQQVVRGDSAAYFCASSGTAQETQYFGPGTRLLVL.